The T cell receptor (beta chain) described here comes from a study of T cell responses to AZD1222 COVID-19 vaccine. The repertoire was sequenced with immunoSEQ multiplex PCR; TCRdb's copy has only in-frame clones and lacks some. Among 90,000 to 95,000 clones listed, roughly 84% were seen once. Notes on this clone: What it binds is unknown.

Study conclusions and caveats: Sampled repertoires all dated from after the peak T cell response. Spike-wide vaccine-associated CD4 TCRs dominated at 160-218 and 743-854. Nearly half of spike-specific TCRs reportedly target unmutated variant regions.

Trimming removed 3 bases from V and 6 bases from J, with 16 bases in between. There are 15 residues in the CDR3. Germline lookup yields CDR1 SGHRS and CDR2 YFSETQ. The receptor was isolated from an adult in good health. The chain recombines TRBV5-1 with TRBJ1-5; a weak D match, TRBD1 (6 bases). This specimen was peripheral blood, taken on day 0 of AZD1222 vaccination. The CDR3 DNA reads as TGCGCCAGCAGCTCTGGAGGGGGGGCTAGTCAGCCCCAGCATTTT. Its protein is CASSSGGGASQPQHF.